Below, 22 T cell receptor beta chains from the same sample are listed, as sequenced in a study of T cell changes during pregnancy in multiple sclerosis. Libraries were prepared by immunoSEQ multiplex PCR; TCRdb keeps only in-frame clonotypes and omits some of them. Of roughly 93,000 clones in the sample, approximately 90% were seen once. The sample here was peripheral blood, taken before pregnancy. The receptor set was obtained from a female donor with multiple sclerosis, enrolled in a pregnancy study.

The rearrangement links TRBV28 to TRBJ2-3; 11 bases align to TRBD2. Per the germline V gene, CDR1 is MDHEN and CDR2 is SYDVKM. The V segment lost 6 bases and the J segment 3 bases; nucleotides outside the gene matches: 8. CDR3 length: 16 amino acids. In DNA, the CDR3 is TGTGCCAGCAGGGACCTAGCGGGAGGTGGTACAGATACGCAGTATTTT. Translated, it gives CASRDLAGGGTDTQYF.

This chain connects TRBV25-1 to TRBJ2-1; TRBD1 matches at 7 bases. Trimming at V came to 5 bases and at J to 6 bases, leaving 10 bases not matched to a gene. The CDR3 extends over 15 amino acids. Germline CDR1 is MGHDK and CDR2 is SYGVNS. DNA of the CDR3: TGTGCCAGCAGTTGGAGACAGGGTACCCCCAATGAGCAGTTCTTC. Its translation: CASSWRQGTPNEQFF. Looking up the rest from reference TRBV25-1 and TRBJ2-1 gives the full variable domain: EADIYQTPRYLVIGTGKKITLECSQTMGHDKMYWYQQDPGMELHLIHYSYGVNSTEKGDLSSESTVSRIRTEHFPLTLESARPSHTSQYLCASSWRQGTPNEQFFGPGTRLTVL.

In regard to this clone: A junction boundary mismatches the germline segment, possibly from a read error. The V call is TRBV18, the J call TRBJ1-1, with D hard to call. CDR3 length: 13 amino acids. Germline V gives CDR1 KGHSH, CDR2 LQKENI. The CDR3 spells CASSPTGSILFPF. The CDR3 DNA sequence: TGTGCCAGCTCACCGACGGGGTCAATCCTTTTCCCTTTT.

The chain couples TRBV5-6 to TRBJ2-1; TRBD2 matches at 9 bases. CDR1 and CDR2 from the germline V gene are SGHDT and YYEEEE. The J segment lost 13 bases and the V segment lost 0 bases, leaving 17 bases of the junction unmatched. The length of the CDR3 is 17 residues. The CDR3: CASSLEIRAGGLFRQFF. DNA for the CDR3: TGTGCCAGCAGCTTGGAAATTCGGGCGGGGGGGTTGTTTCGACAGTTCTTC.

V gene TRBV14 combines with J gene TRBJ2-7; a weak D match, TRBD1 (6 bases). The V gene lost 4 bases and the J gene lost 3 bases, with 19 bases spanning the gap. This CDR3 spans 16 amino acids. The germline gives CDR1 SGHDN, CDR2 FVKESK. CDR3 in DNA: TGTGCCAGCAGCCTGACCCGACAGGCCGCAGTCTACGAGCAGTACTTC. Translated: CASSLTRQAAVYEQYF.

This clone was picked up one time. CDR3 in DNA: TGTGCCAGCAGCGTAGGGGGAGGGGGAAGGAATGAGCAGTTCTTC. Translated: CASSVGGGGRNEQFF. The V call is TRBV9, the J call TRBJ2-1; tentative D call: TRBD2 (7 bases). Germline V lookup: CDR1 SGDLS, CDR2 YYNGEE. The CDR3 contains 15 residues. V was cut by 0 bases and J by 7 bases, with 14 bases left in between.

The rearrangement links TRBV7-6 to TRBJ1-5; D gene unclear. Looked up from germline, CDR1 is SGHVS and CDR2 is FNYEAQ. The CDR3 covers 13 residues. Trimming cost V 5 bases and J 5 bases, with 10 bases left between them. CDR3 in amino acids: CASSAGSHQPQHF. DNA for the CDR3: TGTGCCAGCAGCGCAGGCTCGCATCAGCCCCAGCATTTT.

The chain joins TRBV9 to TRBJ1-1; D unresolved. The CDR3 is 14 amino acids. V lost 2 bases and J 4 bases, leaving 12 bases between the germline ends. CDR1 is SGDLS and CDR2 is YYNGEE in the germline V gene. CDR3 sequence (DNA): TGTGCCAGCAGCGTTGGCGGGCTGGGCACTGAAGCTTTCTTT. This translates into CASSVGGLGTEAFF.

Written as DNA, the CDR3 is TGTGCCAGTAGTTCTACTAGTAGGAGTACAGGGGATCAGCCCCAGCATTTT. Its translation: CASSSTSRSTGDQPQHF. The J gene is TRBJ1-5, the V gene TRBV19; 7 bases agree with TRBD1. J was trimmed by 5 bases and V by 5 bases; bases with no gene match: 15. The CDR3 is made up of 17 amino acids. Germline V gene sequence: CDR1 LNHDA, CDR2 SQIVND (reference sequence).

J is TRBJ2-7 and V is TRBV4-1; 10 bases are a match to TRBD2. Germline CDR1 is MGHRA and CDR2 is YSYEKL. The CDR3 consists of 17 residues. J lost 6 bases, V lost 2 bases, and 13 bases had no gene match. As DNA, the CDR3 is TGCGCCAGCAGCCAATTTCTCCTAACTAGCGGGGCAGGCGAGCAGTACTTC. It codes for CASSQFLLTSGAGEQYF.

The chain has TRBV6-1 and TRBJ1-5; weak D call: TRBD1 (5 bases). CDR1 is MNHNS and CDR2 is SASEGT in the germline V gene. This CDR3 spans 13 amino acids. Trimming stripped 7 bases from V and 7 bases from J, with 14 bases between. The CDR3: CASNQQVYQPQHF. The CDR3 coding sequence is TGTGCCAGCAACCAACAGGTCTACCAGCCCCAGCATTTT.

V usage is TRBV6-4 and J usage is TRBJ2-1, with 11 bases lining up with TRBD1. Trimming at V came to 5 bases and at J to 6 bases, leaving 3 bases not matched to a gene. This CDR3 contains 14 residues. CDR1 is MRHNA, CDR2 SNTAGT, per germline. In nucleotides, the CDR3 is TGTGCCAGCAGTTCCGGGACAGGGGGCAATGAGCAGTTCTTC. It translates to CASSSGTGGNEQFF.

The chain recombines TRBV30 with TRBJ2-1; D unresolved. V was cut by 3 bases and J by 5 bases, with 5 bases left in between. CDR1 and CDR2 from the germline V gene are GTSNPN and SVGIG (reference sequence). This CDR3 is built from 11 residues. The CDR3 DNA is TGTGCCTGGAGCCCCGACAATGAGCAGTTCTTC. It specifies CAWSPDNEQFF.

CDR3 protein: CAYGDSWNQPQHF. CDR3 DNA: TGTGCCTACGGGGACAGTTGGAATCAGCCCCAGCATTTT. The gene calls are TRBV28 and TRBJ1-5; 7 positions match TRBD1. The CDR3 loop spans 13 amino acids. V lost 11 bases, J lost 4 bases, and 8 bases stayed unmatched. The V gene's germline CDR1 is MDHEN and CDR2 SYDVKM.

The chain has TRBV10-2 and TRBJ2-7; the match to TRBD1 covers 7 bases. Germline-derived CDR1 and CDR2 are WSHSY and SAAADI. Trimming took 4 bases from V and 0 from J; bases not matched to a gene: 9. CDR3 size: 16 residues. CDR3 bases: TGCGCCAGCAGTGCCCCGGGACAGTTTAACTCCTACGAGCAGTACTTC. Amino acids: CASSAPGQFNSYEQYF.

This sequence joins TRBV6-1 and TRBJ1-2; 7 bases align to TRBD1. The germline V gene has CDR1 MNHNS and CDR2 SASEGT. With V trimmed by 6 bases and J by 1 base, 2 bases remained unmatched. This CDR3 spans 13 amino acids. Here the CDR3 DNA reads TGTGCCAGCAGAACAGGGGTTAACTATGGCTACACCTTC. As protein: CASRTGVNYGYTF.

The J gene is TRBJ1-4, the V gene TRBV7-2, with no clear D. There are 12 residues in the CDR3. With 5 bases removed from V and 8 bases from J, the gap between germline ends came to 9 bases. Germline V gene data show CDR1 as SGHTA and CDR2 as FQGNSA. CDR3 loop: CASSLGWEKLFF. The DNA for the CDR3 is TGTGCCAGCAGCCTCGGGTGGGAAAAACTGTTTTTT.

The rearrangement links TRBV2 to TRBJ2-7, with D possibly TRBD1 on 6 matching bases. Germline assignment: CDR1 SNHLY and CDR2 FYNNEI. The V end was cut by 3 bases, the J end by 2 bases, with 11 bases between. The CDR3 is made up of 14 amino acids. The CDR3 DNA follows: TGTGCCAGCAGTGACGAGGACAGACCCTACGAGCAGTACTTC. Translating gives CASSDEDRPYEQYF.

The chain is built from TRBV10-3 and TRBJ2-3, with D tentatively TRBD2 (6 bases). V was shortened by 8 bases and J by 4 bases, with 10 bases between the two germline ends. The CDR3 consists of 12 residues. Germline lookup yields CDR1 ENHRY and CDR2 SYGVKD. CDR3 coding DNA: TGTGCCATCGGGGGGACCCCAGATACGCAGTATTTT. This gives the protein CAIGGTPDTQYF.

This clone was seen more than once but under ten times. CDR3 region: CASSSGGGQAFF. As DNA, the CDR3 is TGTGCCAGCAGTTCCGGCGGGGGGCAAGCTTTCTTT. The chain uses TRBV6-6 and TRBJ1-1; tentative D call: TRBD1 (6 bases). The CDR3 sequence is 12 residues long. The germline CDR1 and CDR2 sequences are MNHNY and SVGAGI (reference sequence). The V and J ends lost 4 bases and 9 bases respectively, with 12 bases between them.

This chain connects TRBV4-1 to TRBJ2-5, with D tentatively TRBD2 (6 bases). With 4 bases removed from V and 3 bases from J, the gap between germline ends came to 18 bases. There are 16 residues in the CDR3. CDR1 MGHRA and CDR2 YSYEKL come from the germline V gene. The CDR3 sequence is CASSRREATGEETQYF. Written as DNA, the CDR3 is TGCGCCAGCAGCCGTCGGGAAGCGACGGGAGAAGAGACCCAGTACTTC.

The CDR3 DNA sequence: TGTGCCAGCAGGCCCGGGGGAGACCCCTTTGGCTACACCTTC. Its protein is CASRPGGDPFGYTF. The chain joins TRBV11-1 to TRBJ1-2, with D possibly matching TRBD1 (5 bases). Trimming pared 6 bases from V and 7 bases from J, leaving 18 bases between. Per the germline V gene, CDR1 is SGHAT and CDR2 is FQDESV (reference sequence). The CDR3 spans 14 residues.